This T cell receptor (beta chain) appears in the sequencing data of a study of yellow fever vaccine responses in identical twins. TCRdb reanalysed the RT-PCR reads using MiXCR and keeps one entry per CDR3 protein. The sample includes over 15,000 distinct CDR3 sequences, around 83% seen only once; the top ten take more than 1.5%. A few counts support this clonotype. Its antigen is unknown. Study results and limitations: Twins' vaccine T cell responses were reported to seem partly convergent and partly personalized.

This receptor was taken from a woman in her late teens or twenties who received the yellow fever vaccine. The material was T cells from blood (PBMCs), unsorted or a sorted subset (not recorded which), obtained before or after yellow fever vaccination (not recorded which).

CDR3 region: CASSQASITDTQYF. The CDR3 DNA is TGTGCCAGCAGCCAGGCTAGCATCACAGATACGCAGTATTTT. This chain links TRBV7-3 with TRBJ2-3, with D tentatively TRBD2 (5 bases). This CDR3 region has 14 residues. Germline assignment: CDR1 SGHTA and CDR2 FQGTGA. The V end lost 5 bases, the J end lost 2 bases, and 11 bases lay between the germline ends.